These 8 T cell receptor beta chains originate from one sample sequenced in a study of glioma-infiltrating T cells after dendritic cell vaccination. Profiled with immunoSEQ multiplex PCR; TCRdb holds only in-frame clones, not every one. Among approximately 50,000 clones listed, 89% were seen once. The time point is: after dendritic cell vaccination, including at tumor progression/relapse. The starting material was blood, obtained after dendritic cell vaccination. The receptor source for this set is a human donor with glioblastoma.

V usage is TRBV6-6 and J usage is TRBJ2-1, with a tentative D call TRBD1 (5 bases). This CDR3 has 14 residues. Trimming took off 6 bases at V and 0 bases at J, with 9 bases between the two ends. Germline V CDR1 and CDR2: MNHNY, SVGAGI (reference sequence). This chain's CDR3 is CASSTDSSYNEQFF. In DNA, the CDR3 is TGTGCCAGCAGCACCGACAGCTCCTACAATGAGCAGTTCTTC.

The chain couples TRBV7-8 to TRBJ2-1; TRBD1 matches at 9 bases. The J segment lost 2 bases and the V segment lost 3 bases, leaving 2 bases of the junction unmatched. This CDR3 contains 15 residues. Germline CDR1 and CDR2: SGHVS and FQNEAQ. CDR3 in DNA: TGTGCCAGCAGCTTCCGACAGGGGGCCTACAATGAGCAGTTCTTC. It yields the protein CASSFRQGAYNEQFF.

This clone appeared once. CDR3 DNA sequence: TGTGCCAGCAGCTTAGCGGCGGTCCAAGAGACCCAGTACTTC. Residues: CASSLAAVQETQYF. This rearrangement joins TRBV7-9 to TRBJ2-5, with D unclear. V lost 0 bases and J lost 1, with 6 bases in between. CDR3 length: 14 residues. The V gene's germline CDR1 is SEHNR and CDR2 FQNEAQ (reference sequence).

This clone is termed medium-sized. The chain recombines TRBV19 with TRBJ1-1; TRBD1 might be the D (5 bases). The V end was cut by 6 bases, the J end by 1 base, with 9 bases between. The CDR3 extends over 13 amino acids. The germline gives CDR1 LNHDA, CDR2 SQIVND (reference sequence). Here the CDR3 DNA reads TGTGCCAGTAGGGACAAAGGGAACACTGAAGCTTTCTTT. Translation gives CASRDKGNTEAFF.

V is TRBV19 and J is TRBJ1-3, with D unclear. CDR1 LNHDA and CDR2 SQIVND come from the germline V gene (reference sequence). There are 15 residues in the CDR3. V was trimmed by 2 bases and J by 0 bases, leaving 8 bases between them. CDR3 region: CASSISGNSGNTIYF. CDR3 coding DNA: TGTGCCAGTAGTATATCGGGGAACTCTGGAAACACCATATATTTT.

This clone was recorded only once. The chain carries TRBV30 and TRBJ2-7, with D unclear. V was clipped by 1 base and J by 6 bases, with 22 bases between them. The germline V gene encodes CDR1 GTSNPN and CDR2 SVGIG (reference sequence). CDR3 length equals 16 residues. The CDR3 loop is CAWSDLSNLVYTEQYF. CDR3 in DNA: TGTGCCTGGAGTGACCTGTCTAACTTGGTATATACCGAGCAGTACTTC. The full variable domain, its missing parts supplied by reference TRBV30 and TRBJ2-7, is SQTIHQWPATLVQPVGSPLSLECTVEGTSNPNLYWYRQAAGRGLQLLFYSVGIGQISSEVPQNLSASRPQDRQFILSSKKLLLSDSGFYLCAWSDLSNLVYTEQYFGPGTRLTVT.

V gene TRBV9 combines with J gene TRBJ2-1, with 14 bases lining up with TRBD2. This CDR3 has 17 residues. Per germline, CDR1 SGDLS and CDR2 YYNGEE. V shed 4 bases and J 10 bases; nucleotides not matched to a gene: 13. CDR3 sequence reads: CASSQRSGTSGRWEQFF. The CDR3, as DNA: TGTGCCAGCAGCCAAAGGAGTGGGACTAGCGGGAGATGGGAGCAGTTCTTC.

CDR3 region: CASRKRGQADLLNGYTF. DNA for the CDR3: TGTGCCAGTAGAAAGAGGGGACAGGCGGACCTCCTCAATGGCTACACCTTC. The chain has TRBV19 and TRBJ1-2; 8 nucleotides align to TRBD1. The CDR3 consists of 17 residues. Germline CDR1 and CDR2: LNHDA and SQIVND (reference sequence). The J segment lost 6 bases and the V segment lost 6 bases, leaving 18 bases of the junction unmatched.